The T cell receptor (beta chain) described here comes from a study of cytomegalovirus exposure and HLA in healthy donors (TCRdb year 2017). For the wider study: An earlier analysis of under 600 of the donors reported roughly 300 Gb of sequence data and 117 million unique TCR beta sequences from 150 million to 200 million T cells. Alongside the repertoire data, information on donor age, sex, ethnicity and CMV serostatus was compiled. In a later genetic analysis, genome-wide SNP genotypes for about three fifths of the roughly 670 donors were used, and that subset was treated as a discovery cohort. Every discovery cohort repertoire had been produced on one sequencing platform. A separate validation cohort of more than 100 different subjects was used in addition to the approximately 610-subject first cohort. To study patterns of TCR occurrence, a later analysis re-analyzed previously published TCR beta repertoires from hundreds of donors and added high-resolution HLA genotyping. Roughly 300 gigabases of sequencing data and approximately 80 million unique TCR sequences were included in an early release covering 550 to 650 HLA-typed donors. Five DR-DQ haplotypes were handled as single units for association and clustering, since linkage in the cohort was strong. An earlier analysis of 500 to 650 of the donors applied high-throughput TCR beta sequencing to assess whether each TCR beta V gene segment acted as functional or pseudogenic. The study used immunosequencing to profile the T cell repertoires of several hundred subjects and linked those repertoires to cytomegalovirus serostatus. The number of typed donors differed by locus: 629-630 for A, B, C, DRB1 and DQB1; 500 to 550 for DQA1; about 600 for DPA1; and some 430 for DPB1. Rather than using new phenotypic data, the later analysis identified candidate immune exposures from TCR beta sequences and from how often those sequences occurred across donors. Of the roughly 400 genotyped donors, less than 85% were placed in the genetic ancestry cluster associated with self-reported Caucasian donors. The study aimed to test whether signatures of past pathogen exposure could be identified by cataloging public T cell receptors. To predict cytomegalovirus infection status, the study combined high-throughput TCR immunosequencing, statistical association of individual TCRs with disease status, and machine learning. Among a few hundred genotyped donors of the cohort, an average of approximately 250,000 unique TCR beta nucleotide sequences were sequenced per donor, around a sixth of them non-productive. HLA typing included class I and class II loci at four-digit resolution.

What the research found in general, with its limitations: This cohort had only TCR beta chains sequenced, and the lack of alpha or paired-chain data limited which features could be detected. A later analysis found that HLA-associated TCR beta chains were more clonally expanded and had lower generation probabilities than equally common non-associated chains. A later analysis reported that several top co-occurrence clusters appeared linked to parvovirus B19, influenza, CMV and Epstein-Barr virus. Specific HLA alleles were associated with around 18,000 TCR beta sequences at a false discovery rate of 0.05 in a later analysis. In vitro tests confirmed that three of the cytomegalovirus-associated TCR beta chains recognize cytomegalovirus antigens. According to a later analysis, TCR association rates differed among HLA loci, with DRB1 alleles showing the most associated TCRs and HLA-C alleles showing the fewest. For the cohort, immune exposure information was limited to CMV serostatus. According to the authors, the approach could potentially be generalized to other disease states and immunological phenotypes. A group of highly shared sequence variants was considered likely to be a technical artifact of the sequencing pipeline. A further reported finding was that TCR beta sequences accurately predicted the HLA-A and HLA-B alleles for most subjects in the first cohort. Some IMGT-functional V segments, including TRBV6-2 and TRBV6-3, could not be told apart with the 87-base-pair reads, so those segments were excluded. In an earlier analysis of about 600 of the donors, most TCR beta V segments appeared in productive rearrangements about 87% or about 30% of the time, broadly matching IMGT annotations. HLA typing was unavailable for some donors at each locus, so association tests used only the typed subset. In a later analysis, most CMV-associated TCR beta chains were found to appear HLA-restricted, with HLA associations seemingly driven largely by CMV exposure. Some 15 rarely observed V segments, including chromosome 9 orphons, were excluded from the earlier analysis of about 600 of the donors because counts were too low. A total of 164 TCR beta chains were listed by the study as associated with cytomegalovirus. Cytomegalovirus status was reported to be diagnosed by the classifier with high specificity and sensitivity in both the original and validation cohorts. A later genetic analysis reported fewer N-insertions in productive TCRs among donors in an Asian-associated ancestry cluster than the roughly 620-donor mean. Linkage disequilibrium might explain the correlated functional status among segregating V segments, but an unknown experimental factor could not be ruled out. In a later genetic analysis, a missense DCLRE1C variant was associated with V-gene and J-gene trimming of TCR beta chains, and the association was replicated in an independent cohort. Sequencing depth was assumed to be roughly uniform across donors in the presence/absence analyses, though that assumption may not hold. When HLA alleles, especially DR and DQ, strongly co-occurred, attributing TCR associations to individual alleles was difficult. Most TCR sequences were seen in very few donors, while some public TCRs were found in many individuals.

Library method: the immunoSEQ multiplex PCR assay. A mixture of 60 forward primers for TCR Vbeta segments and 13 reverse primers for TCR Jbeta segments was used in the multiplex PCR. The CDR3 region of rearranged TCR beta genes was amplified from genomic DNA by a multiplex PCR assay. The amplified TCR beta libraries were sequenced on the Illumina HiSeq System as 87-base-pair reads. The paper's data handling went like this. Across the 600 to 700 repertoires, a later analysis counted tens of millions of unique TCR beta chains, some 11 million of which were shared by at least two donors. To remove PCR and sequencing errors, raw reads were error-corrected and collapsed into unique sequences using a nearest-neighbor algorithm that merged closely related sequences. To assign V, D and J gene segments, CDR3 sequences were aligned to IMGT reference sequences. For a sequence to be retained, at least a six-nucleotide match to both a V gene segment and a J gene segment was required. Rearrangements were classified as productive when the CDR3 lacked stop codons and remained in frame with V and J, and all other rearrangements were classified as non-productive. Following IMGT convention, CDR3 was defined as the stretch from the second conserved V-encoded cysteine up to the conserved J-encoded phenylalanine. Sequences without an unambiguous match to a single V gene segment were excluded from the earlier analysis of almost 600 of the donors. In an earlier analysis of 587 of the donors, a V segment was called functional when productive rearrangements were above 56.7%, and segregating when the standard deviation between donors exceeded 5%. To diagnose cytomegalovirus status from the catalog of TCR beta chain sequences, a statistical classification framework was built. A later analysis assigned V and J genes by comparing TCR nucleotide sequences with IMGT/GENE-DB human TR gene sequences. In a later analysis, CDR3 sequences and most-parsimonious VDJ recombination scenarios were assigned using the TCRdist pipeline. A later analysis defined each TCR beta chain by its CDR3 amino acid sequence plus V-gene family, and excluded reads lacking a unique V-gene family. A later analysis removed several hundred highly shared, low-generation-probability nucleotide sequences to deal with suspected cross-contamination and a sequencing artifact. In a later analysis, a clonal expansion index for each public chain was calculated from normalized within-repertoire ranks of inferred template counts. In a later analysis, generation probabilities were computed using a VDJ recombination model fitted to out-of-frame rearrangements, and the results were checked against IGoR. In a later analysis, TCR-TCR, TCR-HLA and TCR-CMV co-occurrence was scored with hypergeometric tests, and a repertoire-size bias correction was applied to TCR pairs. In a later analysis, false discovery rates were estimated by permuting HLA or CMV assignments 20 times. A later analysis grouped co-occurring TCRs with DBSCAN, adding TCRdist sequence similarity when clustering within HLA-allele-positive subsets. Repertoires with fewer than 30,000 or more than 120,000 public chains, plus five repertoires with anomalous nucleotide sharing, were excluded from co-occurrence clustering. Here the immuneACCESS table is served through TCRdb, limited to in-frame sequences with V and J called. Missing clones are a known gap in these copies; in checked studies unresolved V genes cover under half, and the rest lacks a known reason. Clone size and V and J calls were adopted from that table, with D and trimming inferred from the DNA. The sample table contains 120,000 to 150,000 clones; only one count was recorded for roughly 80% of them. 1.5% to 2% of the sample lies in the top ten.

Trimming takes 4 bases off V and 6 bases off J; junction bases not matched to a gene: 11. For CDR1 and CDR2, the germline V gene lists MNHEY and SVGAGI. Its CDR3 holds 16 amino acids, cysteine through phenylalanine. Left in the record is the CDR3 DNA by itself, 48 bases read in frame from the first base. In total, approximately 700 healthy bone marrow donors made up the cohort. All cohort members were sampled while nominally healthy, although unrecorded immune exposures were likely present. The donor tested CMV seronegative and was one of the 352 seronegative cohort members. A peripheral blood sample was collected from each donor, and TCR beta sequencing was performed on peripheral blood mononuclear cells. The Qiagen DNeasy Blood Extraction Kit was used to extract genomic DNA from the blood cell samples. Concerning this clone: This clone's antigen is unknown. No much larger clone exists at a distance of one base, and base qualities are not known.

The V and J genes are TRBV6-5 and TRBJ1-2; 10 nucleotides in the junction match TRBD1. The sequenced sample was PBMCs. The sequence derives from a female donor in good health and CMV-seronegative. The CDR3 region: CASSSPSRQGADGYTF. Read as DNA, the sequence is TGTGCCAGCAGTTCCCCAAGTCGACAGGGGGCGGATGGCTACACCTTC.